The 10 T cell receptor beta chains presented below share a single source sample, sequenced in a study of blood T cell repertoires in COVID-19. Profiled with immunoSEQ multiplex PCR; TCRdb holds only in-frame clones, not every one. The data show 50,000 to 55,000 clones, around 86% seen once. The material sequenced was peripheral blood. Receptors were obtained from a man of 80 years or more with acute or convalescent COVID-19.

The chain joins TRBV7-2 to TRBJ2-2; D unclear. This CDR3 contains 17 residues. Germline loops: CDR1 SGHTA, CDR2 FQGNSA. The ends were cut back, 2 bases at V and 1 base at J, with 14 bases in the middle. The DNA of the CDR3 is TGTGCCAGCAGCTTAAGCGTTTGGCAGATGAACACCGGGGAGCTGTTTTTT. It codes for CASSLSVWQMNTGELFF.

J is TRBJ2-1 and V is TRBV5-1, with TRBD1 matching over 10 bases. Germline CDR1 SGHRS, CDR2 YFSETQ. The J segment lost 4 bases and the V segment lost 2 bases, leaving 3 bases of the junction unmatched. CDR3 length: 15 residues. As DNA, the CDR3 is TGCGCCAGCAGCTTCCGGGACAGGGGATACAATGAGCAGTTCTTC. It specifies CASSFRDRGYNEQFF.

This rearrangement joins TRBV2 to TRBJ1-4, with a weak D call TRBD1 (5 bases). Germline V CDR1 and CDR2: SNHLY, FYNNEI. V lost 4 bases to trimming and J lost 5 bases, with 11 bases between them. The CDR3 is 14 amino acids. CDR3: CASSGGGRNEKLFF. DNA of the CDR3: TGTGCCAGCAGTGGGGGCGGTCGGAATGAAAAACTGTTTTTT.

The chain links TRBV15 to TRBJ1-4; D gene unclear. Germline loops: CDR1 LNHNV, CDR2 YYDKDF (reference sequence). The CDR3 sequence is 14 residues long. Trimming removed 5 bases at V and 7 bases at J, with 14 bases between. CDR3 bases: TGTGCCACCAGCGCGGGAGGAGCGATTGAAAAACTGTTTTTT. Translating it yields CATSAGGAIEKLFF.

This clone has only one observation. This rearrangement joins TRBV30 to TRBJ2-5; unclear D gene. CDR1 and CDR2 (germline): GTSNPN, SVGIG (reference sequence). This CDR3 is 13 amino acids long. Trimming removed 4 bases at V and 2 bases at J, with 11 bases between. DNA of the CDR3: TGTGCCTGGAACATACAGCTACAAGAGACCCAGTACTTC. Residues: CAWNIQLQETQYF.

This chain uses TRBV9 with TRBJ1-1; D is ambiguous. Germline CDR1 reads SGDLS; CDR2 reads YYNGEE. V gave up 4 bases and J gave up 7 bases, with 14 bases separating them. The CDR3 extends over 13 amino acids. This chain's CDR3 is CASSLTGYGEAFF. The CDR3 DNA reads as TGTGCCAGCAGCCTAACGGGGTATGGTGAAGCTTTCTTT.

In its sample, this clone was seen a few times. CDR3 residues: CASNLAGSSYNEQFF. CDR3 DNA: TGTGCCAGCAACCTAGCGGGGAGCTCCTACAATGAGCAGTTCTTC. The chain links TRBV6-5 to TRBJ2-1, with 9 positions matching TRBD2. Germline assignment: CDR1 MNHEY and CDR2 SVGAGI. J lost 0 bases, V lost 7 bases, and 4 bases had no gene match. The CDR3 has 15 residues.

DNA of the CDR3: TGTGCCAGCAGTTCCCCCGGAAGCGGGGTACAAAACATTCAGTACTTC. It is translated as CASSSPGSGVQNIQYF. The chain couples TRBV27 to TRBJ2-4; 7 nucleotides line up with TRBD2. V lost 4 bases to trimming and J lost 5 bases; unmatched junction nucleotides: 11. CDR3 length: 16 amino acids. From germline, CDR1 is MNHEY and CDR2 SMNVEV (reference sequence).

The gene calls are TRBV2 and TRBJ1-2, with D uncertain. The ends were cut back, 3 bases at V and 7 bases at J, with 12 bases in the middle. The V gene's germline CDR1 is SNHLY and CDR2 FYNNEI. The CDR3 extends over 13 amino acids. The CDR3 spells CASSESQVGGYTF. CDR3 sequence (DNA): TGTGCCAGCAGTGAGTCTCAGGTCGGTGGCTACACCTTC.

This rearrangement joins TRBV5-8 to TRBJ1-2; D gene uncertain. The CDR3 sequence is 15 residues long. The germline V and J ends were trimmed by 2 bases and 0 bases, with 11 bases remaining between them. Germline-derived CDR1 and CDR2 are SGHTS and YDEGEE. The CDR3 bases are TGTGCCAGCAGCTTCCAGGTTTCGCCTAACTATGGCTACACCTTC. The encoded protein is CASSFQVSPNYGYTF. Drawing the rest from reference TRBV5-8 and TRBJ1-2, the complete variable domain is EAGVTQSPTHLIKTRGQQATLRCSPISGHTSVYWYQQALGLGLQFLLWYDEGEERNRGNFPPRFSGRQFPNYSSELNVNALELEDSALYLCASSFQVSPNYGYTFGSGTRLTVV.